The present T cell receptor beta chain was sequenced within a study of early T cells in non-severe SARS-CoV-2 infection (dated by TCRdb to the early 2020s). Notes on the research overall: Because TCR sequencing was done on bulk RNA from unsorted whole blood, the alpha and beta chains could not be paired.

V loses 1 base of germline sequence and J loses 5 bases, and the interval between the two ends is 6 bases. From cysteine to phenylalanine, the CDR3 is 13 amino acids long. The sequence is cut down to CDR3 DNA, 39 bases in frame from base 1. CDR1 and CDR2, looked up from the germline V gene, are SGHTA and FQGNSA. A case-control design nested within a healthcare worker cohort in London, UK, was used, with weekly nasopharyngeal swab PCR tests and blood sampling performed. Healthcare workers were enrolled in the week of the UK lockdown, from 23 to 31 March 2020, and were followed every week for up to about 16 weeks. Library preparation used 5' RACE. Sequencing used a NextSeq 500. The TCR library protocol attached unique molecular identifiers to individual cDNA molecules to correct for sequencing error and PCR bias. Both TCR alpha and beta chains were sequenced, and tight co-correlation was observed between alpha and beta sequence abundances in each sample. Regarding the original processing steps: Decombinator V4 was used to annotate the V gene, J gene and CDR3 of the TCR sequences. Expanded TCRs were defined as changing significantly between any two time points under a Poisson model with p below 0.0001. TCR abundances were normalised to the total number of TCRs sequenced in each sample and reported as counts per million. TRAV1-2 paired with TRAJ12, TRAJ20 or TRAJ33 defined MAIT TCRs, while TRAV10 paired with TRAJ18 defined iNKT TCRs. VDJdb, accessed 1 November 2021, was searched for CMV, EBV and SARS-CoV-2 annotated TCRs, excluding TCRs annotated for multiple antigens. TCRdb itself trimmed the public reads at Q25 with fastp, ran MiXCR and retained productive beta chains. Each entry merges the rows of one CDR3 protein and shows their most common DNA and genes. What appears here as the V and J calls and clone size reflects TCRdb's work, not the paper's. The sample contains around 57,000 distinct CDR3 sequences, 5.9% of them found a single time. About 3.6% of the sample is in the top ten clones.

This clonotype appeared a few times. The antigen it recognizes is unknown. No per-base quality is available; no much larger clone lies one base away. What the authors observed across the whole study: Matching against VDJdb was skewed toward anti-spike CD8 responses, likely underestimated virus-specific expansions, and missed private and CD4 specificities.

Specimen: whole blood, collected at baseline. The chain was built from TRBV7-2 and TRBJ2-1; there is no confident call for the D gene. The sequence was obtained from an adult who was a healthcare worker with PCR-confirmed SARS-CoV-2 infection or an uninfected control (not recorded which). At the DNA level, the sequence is TGTGCCAGCAGCTTAGTAATTCACAATGAGCAGTTCTTC. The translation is CASSLVIHNEQFF. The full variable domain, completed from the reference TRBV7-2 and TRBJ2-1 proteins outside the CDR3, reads GAGVSQSPSNKVTEKGKDVELRCDPISGHTALYWYRQSLGQGLEFLIYFQGNSAPDKSGLPSDRFSAERTGGSVSTLTIQRTQQEDSAVYLCASSLVIHNEQFFGPGTRLTVL.